One sample yielded the 7 T cell receptor beta chains listed below, sequenced in a study of Graves' ophthalmopathy and Graves' hyperthyroidism. Beta-chain TCR CDR3 regions were amplified from RNA transcripts. The workflow started with a first-round RT-PCR run with HTBI primers and then moved on to a second-round multiplex PCR. TCRdb reprocessed the multiplex PCR reads via MiXCR and lists one record per CDR3 protein. The sample records hundreds of thousands of distinct CDR3 sequences, about 40% being singletons. Sequencing was carried out using peripheral blood. These receptors came from an adult man with Graves' ophthalmopathy.

A remark on this clonotype: Germline and junction disagree at one end, which may indicate a read error. The rearrangement uses TRBV10-2 and TRBJ2-7; TRBD2 matches at 9 bases. Germline-derived CDR1 and CDR2 are WSHSY and SAAADI. CDR3 size: 15 residues. The CDR3 is CASSESLAGSYEQCF. Written as DNA, the CDR3 is TGCGCCAGCAGTGAGTCCCTAGCGGGGTCCTACGAGCAGTGCTTC.

In this sample, this clonotype turned up many times. The chain's CDR3 is CSGSTREFFGQYF. The CDR3 DNA sequence: TGCAGTGGTTCGACTCGGGAGTTTTTTGGGCAGTACTTC. The chain is built from TRBV20-1 and TRBJ2-7, with a weak D call TRBD2 (6 bases). The CDR3 is made up of 13 amino acids. Germline-derived CDR1 and CDR2 are DFQATT and SNEGSKA (reference sequence). The V gene lost 7 bases and the J gene lost 9 bases, with 22 bases spanning the gap.

This clonotype was observed many times. The chain couples TRBV5-1 to TRBJ2-7; 7 bases are shared with TRBD1. CDR3 length: 16 amino acids. Germline V lookup: CDR1 SGHRS, CDR2 YFSETQ. V lost 4 bases and J lost 3; bases outside the gene matches: 13. The chain's CDR3 is CASSLAGTAVRYEQYF. The CDR3 DNA is TGCGCCAGCAGCCTGGCTGGGACAGCCGTCCGCTACGAGCAGTACTTC.

There are many counts of this clonotype. V is TRBV7-9 and J is TRBJ2-7, with D unresolved. Per germline, CDR1 SEHNR and CDR2 FQNEAQ (reference sequence). This CDR3 has 12 amino acids. V was shortened by 5 bases and J by 3 bases, with 8 bases between the two germline ends. The CDR3 sequence: CASSHDGYEQYF. The CDR3 DNA follows: TGTGCCAGCAGCCATGACGGCTACGAGCAGTACTTC.

Turning to this clonotype: Possible read error: a much larger clone is one base away. V and J are TRBV5-5 and TRBJ1-5; no reliable D call. The germline V gene encodes CDR1 SGHKS and CDR2 YYEKEE (reference sequence). This CDR3 has 15 amino acids. The CDR3 nucleotides are TGCGCCAGCATCCGGGCAGAGAATAGCAATCAGCCCCAGCATTTT. Translated, it gives CASIRAENSNQPQHF.

The V and J genes are TRBV29-1 and TRBJ2-5; D possibly corresponds to TRBD1 (6 bases). This CDR3 region has 11 residues. CDR1 SQVTM and CDR2 ANQGSEA come from the germline V gene. Trimming took 8 bases from V and 9 from J, leaving 16 bases between them. The CDR3 loop reads CSFGSEGAQYF. In DNA, the CDR3 is TGCAGCTTCGGCAGTGAGGGGGCCCAGTACTTC.

The sample holds a few counts of this clonotype. The V call is TRBV4-3, the J call TRBJ1-5; D remains unclear. V shed 5 bases and J shed 2 bases, with 7 bases lying between them. CDR1 LGHNA and CDR2 YSLEER come from the germline V gene. This CDR3 spans 13 amino acids. CDR3 amino acids: CASSARGNQPQHF. As DNA, the CDR3 is TGCGCCAGCAGCGCCCGAGGCAATCAGCCCCAGCATTTT.